The clone carrying this T cell receptor (beta chain) was picked up a small number of times. These data originate in a study of T-cell reconstitution after alpha-beta-depleted transplantation in children. The CDR3 loop spans 17 amino acids. The ends were cut back, 4 bases at V and 2 bases at J, with 19 bases in the middle. Germline lookup yields CDR1 SGHTA and CDR2 FQGTGA. Construction of the TCRbeta library involved unique molecular identifiers. One entry per CDR3 protein, called by TCRdb with MiXCR from the PCR reads. The data show approximately 510,000 distinct CDR3 sequences, with about 17% seen just once and less than 4% held by the top ten.

This receptor was identified in a human donor who donated a stem cell graft to a child with acute lymphoblastic leukemia. Specimen: PBMCs from the stem cell graft donor, collected from the stem cell graft. The chain uses TRBV7-3 and TRBJ2-3; tentative D call: TRBD2 (5 bases). The CDR3 nucleotides are TGTGCCAGCAGCTCAGGAGGCCTCCCCCGTAACACAGATACGCAGTATTTT. Protein: CASSSGGLPRNTDTQYF.